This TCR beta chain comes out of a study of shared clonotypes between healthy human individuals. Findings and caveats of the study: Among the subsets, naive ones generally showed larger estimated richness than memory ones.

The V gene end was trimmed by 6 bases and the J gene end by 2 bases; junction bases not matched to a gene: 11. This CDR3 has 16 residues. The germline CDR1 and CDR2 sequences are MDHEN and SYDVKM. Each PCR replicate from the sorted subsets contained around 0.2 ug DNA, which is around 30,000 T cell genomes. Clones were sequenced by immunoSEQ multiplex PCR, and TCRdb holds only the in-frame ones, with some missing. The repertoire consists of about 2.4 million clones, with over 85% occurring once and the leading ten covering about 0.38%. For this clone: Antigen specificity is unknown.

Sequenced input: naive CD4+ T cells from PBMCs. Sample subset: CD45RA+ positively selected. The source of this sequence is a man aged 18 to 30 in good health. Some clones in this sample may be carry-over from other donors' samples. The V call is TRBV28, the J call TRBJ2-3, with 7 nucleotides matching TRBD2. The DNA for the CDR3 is TGTGCCAGCAGCTCTCCCCAACTAGCGCCCACAGATACGCAGTATTTT. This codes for CASSSPQLAPTDTQYF. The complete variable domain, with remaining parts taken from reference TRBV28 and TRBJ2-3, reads DVKVTQSSRYLVKRTGEKVFLECVQDMDHENMFWYRQDPGLGLRLIYFSYDVKMKEKGDIPEGYSVSREKKERFSLILESASTNQTSMYLCASSSPQLAPTDTQYFGPGTRLTVL.